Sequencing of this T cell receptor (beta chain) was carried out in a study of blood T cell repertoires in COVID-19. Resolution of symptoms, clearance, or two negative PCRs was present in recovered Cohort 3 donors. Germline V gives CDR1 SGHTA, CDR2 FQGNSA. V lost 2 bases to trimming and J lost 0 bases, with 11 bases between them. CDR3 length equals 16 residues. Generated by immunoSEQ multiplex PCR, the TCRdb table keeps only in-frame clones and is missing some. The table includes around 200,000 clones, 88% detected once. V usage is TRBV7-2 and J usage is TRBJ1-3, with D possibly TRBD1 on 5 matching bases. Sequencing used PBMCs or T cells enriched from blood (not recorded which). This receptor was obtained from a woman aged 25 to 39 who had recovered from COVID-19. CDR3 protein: CASSLFYDSSGNTIYF. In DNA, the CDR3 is TGTGCCAGCAGCTTATTCTACGACAGCTCTGGAAACACCATATATTTT.